This paragraph covers one T cell receptor (beta chain) sequence. Its antigen is unknown. TCRdb independently ran MiXCR on the 5' RACE reads; one entry per CDR3 protein. Of under 250,000 distinct CDR3 sequences in the sample, 32% were seen once. CDR1 LNHNV and CDR2 YYDKDF come from the germline V gene (reference sequence). V was clipped by 5 bases and J by 5 bases, with 16 bases between them. This CDR3 is built from 15 residues. This record comes from a study of CD8 T cells in ankylosing spondylitis. Study observations and caveats: Several highly homologous variants made up a TCR beta motif, and this motif appeared characteristic of ankylosing spondylitis blood. Disease-linked clones had a CD8+ phenotype and relatively low frequency in peripheral blood. Earlier literature documents some of the motif variants in reactive arthritis synovial fluid and blood.

The source is a male donor with ankylosing spondylitis or in good health (not recorded which). Material for sequencing was blood, either unsorted or a sorted T cell fraction (not recorded which). The rearrangement joins TRBV15 to TRBJ2-1, with D perhaps being TRBD1 or TRBD2 (6 bases each). CDR3 sequence: CATSPGGGAHNEQFF. As DNA, the CDR3 is TGTGCCACCAGCCCCGGGGGCGGGGCTCACAATGAGCAGTTCTTC.